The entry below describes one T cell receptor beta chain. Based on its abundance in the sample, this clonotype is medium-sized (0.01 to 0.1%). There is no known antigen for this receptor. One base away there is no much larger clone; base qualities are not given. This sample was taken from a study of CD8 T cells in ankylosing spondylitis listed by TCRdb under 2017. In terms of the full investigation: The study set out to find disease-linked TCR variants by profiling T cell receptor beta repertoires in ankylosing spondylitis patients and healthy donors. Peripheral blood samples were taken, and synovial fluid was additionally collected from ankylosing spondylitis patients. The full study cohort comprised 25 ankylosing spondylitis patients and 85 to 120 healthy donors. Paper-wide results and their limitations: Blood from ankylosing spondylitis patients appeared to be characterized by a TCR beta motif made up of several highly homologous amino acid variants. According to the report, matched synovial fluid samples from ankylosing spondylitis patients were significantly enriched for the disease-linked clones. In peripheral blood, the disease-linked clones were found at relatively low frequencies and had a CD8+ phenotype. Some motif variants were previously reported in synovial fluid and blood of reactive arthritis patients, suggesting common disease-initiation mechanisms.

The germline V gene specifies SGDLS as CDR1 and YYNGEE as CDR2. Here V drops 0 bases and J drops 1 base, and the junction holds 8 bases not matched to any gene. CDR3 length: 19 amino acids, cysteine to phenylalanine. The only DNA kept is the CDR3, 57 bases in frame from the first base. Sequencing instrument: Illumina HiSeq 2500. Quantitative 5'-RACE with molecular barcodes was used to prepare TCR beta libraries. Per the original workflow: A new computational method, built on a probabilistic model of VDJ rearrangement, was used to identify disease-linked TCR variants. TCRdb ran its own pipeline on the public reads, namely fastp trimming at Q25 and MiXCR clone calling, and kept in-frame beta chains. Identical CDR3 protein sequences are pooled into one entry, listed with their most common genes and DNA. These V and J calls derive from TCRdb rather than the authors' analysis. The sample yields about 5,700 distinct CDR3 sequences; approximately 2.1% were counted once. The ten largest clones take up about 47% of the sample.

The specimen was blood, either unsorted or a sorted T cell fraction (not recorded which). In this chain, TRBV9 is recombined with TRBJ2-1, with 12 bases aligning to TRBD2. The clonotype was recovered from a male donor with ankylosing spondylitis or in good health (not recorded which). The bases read TGTGCCAGCAGCGTAGGGGCAGGGACTAGCGGGTCTTCCTACAATGAGCAGTTCTTC. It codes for CASSVGAGTSGSSYNEQFF.